The subject of this entry is one TCR beta chain. TCRdb's table, derived via immunoSEQ multiplex PCR, lists solely in-frame clones and lacks some. The table has fewer than 200,000 clones, about four fifths seen once. Enrolled through a virtual design, the participants were between about 18 and 100 years of age and came from about two dozen US areas. Cohort placement rested on clinical history that participants reported themselves. These data originate in a study of blood T cell repertoires in COVID-19. Study details: In each case, the material was cDNA or gDNA derived from T cells, B-cell-depleted T cells, or PBMCs.

The germline CDR1 and CDR2 sequences are MNHEY and SVGEGT. The CDR3 extends over 16 amino acids. Trimming shortened V by 4 bases and J by 4 bases, and 17 bases separated the two germline ends. The source material was PBMCs or T cells enriched from blood (not recorded which). The sequence was obtained from a woman aged 50 to 60 in a cohort exposed to, infected with or recovered from COVID-19 (not recorded which). The chain carries TRBV6-2 or TRBV6-3 and TRBJ1-5, with a possible D match to TRBD1 (5 bases). CDR3 region: CASSFRGNGGNQPQHF. The CDR3 DNA sequence: TGTGCCAGCAGTTTTCGGGGGAACGGGGGGAATCAGCCCCAGCATTTT.